The clone carrying this T cell receptor beta chain was detected only once. Its specificity is not known. Method: immunoSEQ multiplex PCR; TCRdb's copy keeps in-frame clones and lacks some. Of tens of thousands of clones listed, about four fifths are singletons. The source of the sample is a study of STAT5B mutations in CD4+ large granular lymphocyte leukemia. The ends were cut back, 4 bases at V and 0 bases at J, with 7 bases in the middle. Germline lookup yields CDR1 LGHNA and CDR2 YSLEER. The CDR3 totals 14 residues. Study-wide points: Compared with healthy controls (2/35), patient top clones favored TRBV06 (8/27). Higher CD4+ than CD8+ T-LGLL clonality might reflect small sample size. Without putative leukemic clones, patient CD4-sorted repertoires remained more clonal than healthy CD4+ repertoires.

Buffy coats from healthy blood donors served as controls. Material: CD4+ T cells from blood buffy coats. This receptor was obtained from a human donor in good health. The chain employs TRBV4-3 and TRBJ1-5; D may be TRBD1 (6 bases). The CDR3 coding sequence is TGCGCCAGCAGCCGACAGGTTAGCAATCAGCCCCAGCATTTT. Translated, it gives CASSRQVSNQPQHF.